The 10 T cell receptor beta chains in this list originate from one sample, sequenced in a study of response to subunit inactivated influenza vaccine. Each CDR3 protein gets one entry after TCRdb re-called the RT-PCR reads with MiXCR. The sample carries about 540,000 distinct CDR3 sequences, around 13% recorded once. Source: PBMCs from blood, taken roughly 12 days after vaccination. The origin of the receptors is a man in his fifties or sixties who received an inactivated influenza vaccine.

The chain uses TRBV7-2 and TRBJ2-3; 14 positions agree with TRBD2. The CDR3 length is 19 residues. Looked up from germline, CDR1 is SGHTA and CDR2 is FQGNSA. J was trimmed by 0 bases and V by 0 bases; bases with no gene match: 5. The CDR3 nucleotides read TGTGCCAGCAGCTTAGCTGGACTAGCGGGGGGACCTAGCACAGATACGCAGTATTTT. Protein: CASSLAGLAGGPSTDTQYF. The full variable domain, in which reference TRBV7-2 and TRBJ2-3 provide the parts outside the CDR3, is GAGVSQSPSNKVTEKGKDVELRCDPISGHTALYWYRQSLGQGLEFLIYFQGNSAPDKSGLPSDRFSAERTGGSVSTLTIQRTQQEDSAVYLCASSLAGLAGGPSTDTQYFGPGTRLTVL.

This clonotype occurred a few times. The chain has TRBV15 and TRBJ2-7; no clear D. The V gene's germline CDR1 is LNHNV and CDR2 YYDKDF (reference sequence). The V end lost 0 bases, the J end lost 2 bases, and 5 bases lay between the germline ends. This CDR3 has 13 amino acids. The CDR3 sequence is CATSRDGAYEQYF. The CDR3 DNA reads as TGTGCCACCAGCAGAGATGGAGCCTACGAGCAGTACTTC.

DNA of the CDR3: TGTGCCAGCAGTTTTATGCTAAACACAGATACGCAGTATTTT. Its protein product is CASSFMLNTDTQYF. The rearrangement links TRBV12-3 or TRBV12-4 to TRBJ2-3; D call uncertain. The CDR3 loop spans 14 amino acids. The ends were cut back, 3 bases at V and 2 bases at J, with 9 bases in the middle.

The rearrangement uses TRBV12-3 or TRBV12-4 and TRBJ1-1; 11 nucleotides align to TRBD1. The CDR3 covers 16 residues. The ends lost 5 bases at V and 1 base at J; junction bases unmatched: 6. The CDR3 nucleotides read TGTGCCAGCAGTCTCCGGACAGGGGGCACGAACACTGAAGCTTTCTTT. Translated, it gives CASSLRTGGTNTEAFF.

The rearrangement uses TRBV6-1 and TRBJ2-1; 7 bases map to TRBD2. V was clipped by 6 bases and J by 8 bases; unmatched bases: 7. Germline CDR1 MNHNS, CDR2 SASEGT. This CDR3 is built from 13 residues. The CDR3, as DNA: TGTGCCAGCAGCCTAGCGGATGGGGATGAGCAGTTCTTC. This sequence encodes CASSLADGDEQFF.

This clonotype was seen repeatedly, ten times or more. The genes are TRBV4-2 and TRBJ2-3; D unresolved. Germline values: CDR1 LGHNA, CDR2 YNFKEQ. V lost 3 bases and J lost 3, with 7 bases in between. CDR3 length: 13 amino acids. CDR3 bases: TGTGCCAGCAGCCACGACCAAACAGATACGCAGTATTTT. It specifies CASSHDQTDTQYF.

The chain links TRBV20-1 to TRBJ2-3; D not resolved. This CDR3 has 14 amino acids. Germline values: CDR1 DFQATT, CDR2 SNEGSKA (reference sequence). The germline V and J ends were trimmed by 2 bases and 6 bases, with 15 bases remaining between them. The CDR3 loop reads CSARNLRCSDTQYF. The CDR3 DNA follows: TGCAGTGCTAGAAATCTCCGGTGTTCTGATACGCAGTATTTT.

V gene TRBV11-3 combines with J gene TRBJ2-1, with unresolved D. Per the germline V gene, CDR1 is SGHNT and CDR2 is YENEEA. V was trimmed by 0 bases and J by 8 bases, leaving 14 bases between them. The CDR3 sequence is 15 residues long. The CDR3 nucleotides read TGTGCCAGCAGCTTAGATCTGGGCCCCGTAGATGAGCAGTTCTTC. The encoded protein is CASSLDLGPVDEQFF.

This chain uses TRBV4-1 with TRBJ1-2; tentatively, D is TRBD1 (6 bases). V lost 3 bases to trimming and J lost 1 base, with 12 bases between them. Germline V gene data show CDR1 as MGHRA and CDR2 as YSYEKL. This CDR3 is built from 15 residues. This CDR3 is CASSHTGRLNYGYTF. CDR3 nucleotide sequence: TGCGCCAGCAGCCATACAGGGAGACTTAACTATGGCTACACCTTC.

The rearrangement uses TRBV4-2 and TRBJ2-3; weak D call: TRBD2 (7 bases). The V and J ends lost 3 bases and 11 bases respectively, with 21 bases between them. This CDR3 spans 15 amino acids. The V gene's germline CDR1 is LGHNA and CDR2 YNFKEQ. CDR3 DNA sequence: TGTGCCAGCAGCCACGTTGGCGGGGGCCACGGGGGGCAGTATTTT. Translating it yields CASSHVGGGHGGQYF.